A selection of T cell receptor beta chains follows, all from one sample in a study of T cell responses to AZD1222 COVID-19 vaccine. Clones were sequenced by immunoSEQ multiplex PCR, and TCRdb holds only the in-frame ones, with some missing. The table lists over 130,000 clones, approximately 91% of them singletons. Material: peripheral blood, obtained on day 0 of AZD1222 vaccination. The source of these receptors is an adult in good health. CDR3s include the opening cysteine and the closing phenylalanine or tryptophan.

J,V,CDR3
TRBJ2-3,TRBV7-2,CASSSYSDTQYF
TRBJ1-2,TRBV30,CAWSPIFYGYTF
TRBJ2-2,TRBV2,CASSDSLTITGELFF
TRBJ1-1,TRBV27,CASSLTAGGNTEAFF
TRBJ1-4,TRBV2,CASAGQTNEKLFF
TRBJ2-3,TRBV11-2,CASSLAGPYTDTQYF
TRBJ1-1,TRBV10-2,CASSDRTGMNTEAFF
TRBJ1-1,TRBV7-9,CARIGTGNTEAFF
TRBJ2-5,TRBV18,CASSLTGRETQYF
TRBJ2-7,TRBV10-3,CAISDRVRWEKQYF
TRBJ2-5,TRBV2,CASSEAQANQETQYF
TRBJ1-1,TRBV5-4,CASSLDTLTEAFF
TRBJ1-1,TRBV12-3/TRBV12-4,CASSLNYGTEAFF
TRBJ1-5,TRBV24-1,CATSEPDRGPGQPQHF
TRBJ1-1,TRBV27,CAPVGTEAFF
TRBJ2-1,TRBV4-1,CASSPFGHTNGALAYNEQFF
TRBJ1-6,TRBV4-1,CASSQEKGDLFSPLHF
TRBJ1-1,TRBV7-6,CASSLDRNTEAFF
TRBJ2-7,TRBV6-5,CASSYPGTGTYEQYF
TRBJ2-5,TRBV7-9,CASSFEGKETQYF
TRBJ1-1,TRBV20-1,CSASKSDTEAFF
TRBJ1-3,TRBV7-9,CASHWAGGNTIYF
TRBJ2-2,TRBV6-5,CASSYAGVEPGELFF
TRBJ2-3,TRBV18,CASSPQTFRTDTQYF
TRBJ2-2,TRBV11-3,CASSKRGGGGELFF
TRBJ2-2,TRBV2,CASSSIAGEMGGELFF
TRBJ2-3,TRBV18,CASSPVRDSDTQYF
TRBJ1-2,TRBV7-9,CASSHRGEGAPGYTF
TRBJ2-6,TRBV5-1,CASSTGQDQSSGANVLTF
TRBJ1-2,TRBV6-5,CASSTWTHDGYTF
TRBJ1-3,TRBV28,CASNGLQGRSSGNTIYF
TRBJ1-1,TRBV4-1,CASALWGGTEAFF
TRBJ2-7,TRBV7-9,CASSLVLLGGEQYF
TRBJ2-3,TRBV7-9,CASSHTSGEAQYF
TRBJ1-1,TRBV2,CASRRQGAQGTEAFF
TRBJ1-4,TRBV12-5,CASGVGDPTNEKLFF
TRBJ1-1,TRBV11-2,CASSLPRGQFLNTEAFF
TRBJ2-2,TRBV27,CASSLWQTNTGELFF
TRBJ2-7,TRBV27,CASSEGLGVGEQYF
TRBJ1-2,TRBV15,CATSTDRDLGSGYTF
TRBJ2-3,TRBV5-4,CASSQLATSTDTQYF
TRBJ2-3,TRBV3-1/TRBV3-2,CASSPVGRDSTDTQYF
TRBJ1-2,TRBV14,CASSQEQGDYGYTF
TRBJ1-1,TRBV5-4,CASSTGQGARGTEAFF
TRBJ2-5,TRBV2,CASSELARPETQYF
TRBJ1-4,TRBV5-1,CASSLLGDRDIVIGPTNEKLFF
TRBJ1-3,TRBV7-8,CASSPSGTAFSGNTIYF
TRBJ2-7,TRBV7-9,CASRGGLEQYF
TRBJ2-3,TRBV7-3,CASSFGPGTDTQYF
TRBJ2-7,TRBV6-1,CASSESAGGPFHEQYF
TRBJ1-2,TRBV2,CASSEERSGFGYTF
TRBJ1-2,TRBV6-5,CASTSWAYGYTF
TRBJ1-5,TRBV12-3/TRBV12-4,CASSFRDQPQHF